Each of the 25 T cell receptor beta chains below was sequenced from the same sample in a study of cytomegalovirus exposure and HLA in healthy donors. With 60 Vbeta and 13 Jbeta primers, the PCR was carried out. Sequencing used immunoSEQ multiplex PCR; TCRdb keeps in-frame clones, though not all of them. Of around 190,000 clones in the sample, about 83% were seen once. Sequences were obtained from PBMCs. The receptors here all came from a man aged 35 to 55 in good health and CMV-seropositive.

This clone was seen just once. This chain uses TRBV15 with TRBJ2-4; TRBD1 might be the D (6 bases). In germline, CDR1 is LNHNV, CDR2 YYDKDF (reference sequence). Trimming left V 5 bases short and J 0 bases short, with 14 bases between. The CDR3 has 16 amino acids. The CDR3 nucleotides read TGTGCCACCAGCTCCCGACAGGCCCTAGCCAAAAACATTCAGTACTTC. This translates into CATSSRQALAKNIQYF. Together with reference TRBV15 and TRBJ2-4, the CDR3 gives the full variable domain: DAMVIQNPRYQVTQFGKPVTLSCSQTLNHNVMYWYQQKSSQAPKLLFHYYDKDFNNEADTPDNFQSRRPNTSFCFLDIRSPGLGDTAMYLCATSSRQALAKNIQYFGAGTRLSVL.

This clone was observed a handful of times. This chain connects TRBV6-6 to TRBJ2-7, with TRBD1 as a possible D gene (6 bases). CDR3 length: 13 residues. The V end was cut by 6 bases, the J end by 5 bases, with 14 bases between. CDR1 MNHNY and CDR2 SVGAGI come from the germline V gene (reference sequence). The CDR3 loop is CASRLQGGDEQYF. The CDR3 DNA follows: TGTGCCAGCAGGCTACAGGGCGGCGACGAGCAGTACTTC.

In its sample, this clone was seen once. The rearrangement uses TRBV5-1 and TRBJ2-6; 7 bases match TRBD1. Germline CDR1 is SGHRS and CDR2 is YFSETQ. The V and J ends lost 0 bases and 2 bases, in that order; junction bases with no gene match: 8. The CDR3 is 18 amino acids. CDR3 region: CASSLEGLRGTGANVLTF. DNA for the CDR3: TGCGCCAGCAGCTTGGAAGGGCTCAGGGGGACTGGGGCCAACGTCCTGACTTTC.

The rearrangement uses TRBV28 and TRBJ1-5; D possibly corresponds to TRBD1 (6 bases). This CDR3 is built from 14 residues. Trimming left V 3 bases short and J 3 bases short, with 9 bases between. CDR1 MDHEN and CDR2 SYDVKM come from the germline V gene. The chain's CDR3 is CASSLTGFNQPQHF. The CDR3 DNA sequence: TGTGCCAGCAGTTTGACAGGATTCAATCAGCCCCAGCATTTT. The full variable domain, rest sourced from reference TRBV28 and TRBJ1-5, is DVKVTQSSRYLVKRTGEKVFLECVQDMDHENMFWYRQDPGLGLRLIYFSYDVKMKEKGDIPEGYSVSREKKERFSLILESASTNQTSMYLCASSLTGFNQPQHFGDGTRLSIL.

V is TRBV5-1 and J is TRBJ1-3; no reliable D call. The CDR3 runs 15 residues. Per germline, CDR1 SGHRS and CDR2 YFSETQ. Trimming took off 0 bases at V and 3 bases at J, with 10 bases between the two ends. CDR3 sequence (DNA): TGCGCCAGCAGCTTGGCCATGGGGAGTGGAAACACCATATATTTT. Its translation: CASSLAMGSGNTIYF. The full variable domain, with the rest looked up from reference TRBV5-1 and TRBJ1-3, is KAGVTQTPRYLIKTRGQQVTLSCSPISGHRSVSWYQQTPGQGLQFLFEYFSETQRNKGNFPGRFSGRQFSNSRSEMNVSTLELGDSALYLCASSLAMGSGNTIYFGEGSWLTVV.

The chain uses TRBV6-5 and TRBJ1-1; D call uncertain. The V end was cut by 4 bases, the J end by 1 base, with 7 bases between. This CDR3 comprises 13 residues. Germline CDR1 and CDR2: MNHEY and SVGAGI. The CDR3 here is CASSSQQNTEAFF. The CDR3 DNA sequence: TGTGCCAGCAGTTCACAGCAGAACACTGAAGCTTTCTTT.

The chain links TRBV7-8 to TRBJ2-1, with D tentatively TRBD2 (6 bases). The germline V gene has CDR1 SGHVS and CDR2 FQNEAQ. Trimming removed 5 bases from V and 8 bases from J, with 16 bases in between. CDR3 length: 14 residues. DNA of the CDR3: TGTGCCAGCAGCCCCGGGGGAGTACAATATGAGCAGTTCTTC. Protein: CASSPGGVQYEQFF.

This clone was detected once. The chain is built from TRBV9 and TRBJ2-1; 11 nucleotides line up with TRBD2. V shed 3 bases and J 5 bases; nucleotides not matched to a gene: 13. The CDR3 totals 18 residues. CDR1 and CDR2 (germline): SGDLS, YYNGEE. CDR3 amino acids: CASSGKVSGRAGNNEQFF. DNA of the CDR3: TGTGCCAGCAGCGGGAAGGTTAGCGGGAGGGCCGGGAACAATGAGCAGTTCTTC.

The genes are TRBV6-1 and TRBJ2-2; the D is unclear. Germline V lookup: CDR1 MNHNS, CDR2 SASEGT. Between the trimmed V and J ends, which lost 5 bases and 2 bases, there was a span of 3 bases. The CDR3 length is 12 residues. The DNA for the CDR3 is TGTGCCAGCAGTACAAACACCGGGGAGCTGTTTTTT. Translation gives CASSTNTGELFF.

The chain is built from TRBV19 and TRBJ1-5; TRBD1 agrees at 7 bases. Germline CDR1 and CDR2: LNHDA and SQIVND (reference sequence). This CDR3 has 15 residues. Trimming cost V 6 bases and J 3 bases; bases outside gene matches: 8. This CDR3 reads CASSTTGAPNQPQHF. CDR3 in DNA: TGTGCCAGTAGCACAACAGGGGCCCCCAATCAGCCCCAGCATTTT.

The chain has TRBV5-6 and TRBJ1-2; 7 nucleotides align to TRBD1. Germline-derived CDR1 and CDR2 are SGHDT and YYEEEE. The CDR3 extends over 15 amino acids. Trimming took 0 bases from V and 5 from J; bases not matched to a gene: 7. The CDR3 loop is CASSLEGAVSYGYTF. The CDR3 coding sequence is TGTGCCAGCAGCTTGGAGGGGGCAGTTTCATATGGCTACACCTTC.

J is TRBJ2-7 and V is TRBV29-1; 12 nucleotides match TRBD2. From germline, CDR1 is SQVTM and CDR2 ANQGSEA. The CDR3 has 17 amino acids. V gave up 6 bases and J gave up 2 bases; unmatched junction bases: 14. This chain's CDR3 is CSVGTGTSGRFAYEQYF. CDR3 nucleotide sequence: TGCAGCGTAGGTACCGGGACTAGCGGGCGGTTCGCCTACGAGCAGTACTTC.

The chain has TRBV19 and TRBJ1-2; 8 nucleotides line up with TRBD1. Unmatched junction bases numbered 3, after V lost 5 bases and J lost 1 base. Germline V gene data show CDR1 as LNHDA and CDR2 as SQIVND (reference sequence). The CDR3 has 14 amino acids. The CDR3 region is CASSLTGDNYGYTF. CDR3 sequence (DNA): TGTGCCAGTAGTCTGACAGGGGATAACTATGGCTACACCTTC.

The V gene is TRBV6-6, the J gene TRBJ1-1; 7 bases are shared with TRBD1. Looked up from germline, CDR1 is MNHNY and CDR2 is SVGAGI (reference sequence). The CDR3 extends over 15 amino acids. V lost 8 bases to trimming and J lost 1 base; unmatched junction nucleotides: 10. The DNA for the CDR3 is TGTGCCAGCGGTTGGACAGGAGGGGGGAACACTGAAGCTTTCTTT. Protein product: CASGWTGGGNTEAFF.

The chain employs TRBV4-3 and TRBJ2-1, with TRBD1 as a possible D gene (5 bases). The CDR3 totals 16 residues. V was pared by 5 bases and J by 1 base, with 15 bases between. Germline-derived CDR1 and CDR2 are LGHNA and YSLEER. CDR3 residues: CASSSQVGISYNEQFF. The CDR3 DNA reads TGCGCCAGCAGCTCACAGGTCGGCATTTCCTACAATGAGCAGTTCTTC.

The chain uses TRBV4-3 and TRBJ2-1; 8 bases match TRBD1. The CDR3 is 20 residues long. Per germline, CDR1 LGHNA and CDR2 YSLEER. Trimming cost V 1 base and J 0 bases; bases outside gene matches: 14. The CDR3 here is CASSQAYGQGEGASYNEQFF. The CDR3 DNA sequence: TGCGCCAGCAGCCAAGCCTACGGACAGGGAGAGGGGGCCTCCTACAATGAGCAGTTCTTC.

J is TRBJ2-7 and V is TRBV10-3; 8 bases are a match to TRBD2. This CDR3 has 14 amino acids. Germline CDR1 ENHRY, CDR2 SYGVKD. With V trimmed by 3 bases and J by 3 bases, 4 bases remained unmatched. The CDR3: CAISDLAGGYEQYF. The CDR3 coding sequence is TGTGCCATCAGTGACCTGGCGGGAGGCTACGAGCAGTACTTC.

The sample holds one count of this clone. V gene TRBV5-1 combines with J gene TRBJ2-2; 15 bases are shared with TRBD2. This CDR3 spans 18 amino acids. J was trimmed by 0 bases and V by 4 bases; bases with no gene match: 4. Germline V gives CDR1 SGHRS, CDR2 YFSETQ. CDR3 region: CASSPRTSGRANTGELFF. Here the CDR3 DNA reads TGCGCCAGCAGCCCCAGGACTAGCGGGAGGGCGAACACCGGGGAGCTGTTTTTT.

V and J are TRBV27 and TRBJ2-7; possible D gene TRBD2, 6 bases. The CDR3 loop spans 17 amino acids. CDR1 is MNHEY, CDR2 SMNVEV, per germline (reference sequence). V lost 4 bases and J lost 0, with 19 bases in between. In DNA, the CDR3 is TGTGCCAGCAGTTCCATATTCGGAGGGCCCCTCTCCTACGAGCAGTACTTC. Residues: CASSSIFGGPLSYEQYF.

The V and J genes are TRBV7-8 and TRBJ1-6; tentatively, D is TRBD1 (5 bases). V was cut by 4 bases and J by 8 bases, with 15 bases left in between. This CDR3 comprises 15 residues. Germline V gives CDR1 SGHVS, CDR2 FQNEAQ. CDR3 protein: CASSSRQGKDSPLHF. CDR3 bases: TGTGCCAGCAGCTCCCGGCAGGGCAAGGATTCACCCCTCCACTTT.

This chain joins TRBV5-1 and TRBJ1-2; D ambiguous. V shed 0 bases and J shed 4 bases, with 16 bases lying between them. Germline CDR1 SGHRS, CDR2 YFSETQ. This CDR3 contains 16 residues. The CDR3 region has the DNA TGCGCCAGCAGCTTGGACAGCTCGACCGTTTCCTATGGCTACACCTTC. Translating it yields CASSLDSSTVSYGYTF.

The chain uses TRBV7-2 and TRBJ1-3, with a tentative D call TRBD1 (5 bases). CDR1 and CDR2 from the germline V gene are SGHTA and FQGNSA. The CDR3 covers 14 residues. Trimming took 1 base from V and 6 from J, leaving 10 bases between them. The DNA of the CDR3 is TGTGCCAGCAGCTTAGGGGGGGTCTCAAACACCATATATTTT. The encoded protein is CASSLGGVSNTIYF.

The chain joins TRBV28 to TRBJ1-4; 12 bases fit TRBD1. Trimming removed 6 bases from V and 6 bases from J; junction bases left unmatched: 5. This CDR3 spans 15 amino acids. Germline CDR1 MDHEN, CDR2 SYDVKM. The CDR3 loop is CASSLGTGGYEKLFF. The CDR3 DNA reads as TGTGCCAGCAGCCTCGGGACAGGGGGCTATGAAAAACTGTTTTTT.

The chain couples TRBV9 to TRBJ2-5; 8 positions match TRBD2. Trimming took 3 bases from V and 5 from J; bases not matched to a gene: 0. The CDR3 spans 12 residues. Germline V gene sequence: CDR1 SGDLS, CDR2 YYNGEE. The CDR3 sequence: CASSAGGETQYF. Written as DNA, the CDR3 is TGTGCCAGCAGCGCGGGGGGGGAGACCCAGTACTTC.

A single count supports this clone. The chain is built from TRBV21-1 and TRBJ2-7; the DNA was not used to check the table's D call, TRBD2. TRBV21-1 is a pseudogene segment. This CDR3 has 14 amino acids. CDR3 DNA sequence: TGTGCCAGCAGCAAATTCCCCCCTCGAGGGGAGCAGTACTTC. It yields the protein CASSKFPPRGEQYF.